A selection of T cell receptor beta chains follows, all from one sample in a study of T cell responses to AZD1222 COVID-19 vaccine. Sequencing was performed with immunoSEQ multiplex PCR; in TCRdb, only in-frame clones are kept and a portion is missing. The sample lists more than 150,000 clones, more than 85% occurring once. The material sequenced was peripheral blood, taken after recovery from COVID-19. Receptors were obtained from an adult who had recovered from COVID-19. Both conserved end residues are part of each CDR3. The D gene is left open where the match is weak. A clone size is listed for some rows: how often the clone was seen (once, few, many), or a class if it is expanded.

j_call,d_call,clone_size,v_call,cdr3_aa,cdr3_nt
TRBJ2-5,TRBD2,.,TRBV5-1,CASSPGTSGRAWETQYF,TGCGCCAGCAGCCCTGGGACTAGCGGGAGGGCCTGGGAGACCCAGTACTTC
TRBJ1-6,.,.,TRBV7-2,CASSLGAGRNSPLHF,TGTGCCAGCAGCTTAGGCGCCGGTAGGAATTCACCCCTCCACTTT
TRBJ2-1,.,.,TRBV1,CTSSTKGGAYNEQFF,TGCACCAGCAGCACCAAGGGGGGGGCCTACAATGAGCAGTTCTTC
TRBJ1-1,.,few,TRBV6-5,CASTQQNRGSTEAFF,TGTGCCAGTACTCAGCAGAATAGGGGTAGCACTGAAGCTTTCTTT
TRBJ2-6,TRBD1,.,TRBV4-2,CASSQRPTGDTGANVLTF,TGTGCCAGCAGCCAAAGACCAACAGGGGACACTGGGGCCAACGTCCTGACTTTC
TRBJ2-7,.,.,TRBV12-3/TRBV12-4,CASSSQGEEQYF,TGTGCCAGCAGTTCCCAAGGAGAAGAGCAGTACTTC
TRBJ2-5,.,.,TRBV6-2/TRBV6-3,CASSSAPRGSPQYF,TGTGCCAGCAGCTCAGCGCCCCGTGGGAGTCCCCAGTACTTC
TRBJ2-7,TRBD1,.,TRBV18,CASSSDRGGEQYF,TGTGCCAGCTCATCGGACAGGGGCGGCGAGCAGTACTTC
TRBJ2-7,.,.,TRBV7-3,CASSLTSKPFDEQYF,TGTGCCAGCAGCTTAACCAGCAAACCATTCGACGAGCAGTACTTC
TRBJ2-7,.,.,TRBV7-8,CASSLDRYRVRSYEQYF,TGTGCCAGCAGCTTAGATCGGTACAGGGTACGGTCCTACGAGCAGTACTTC
TRBJ2-1,.,.,TRBV4-1,CASSQESRDRAYNEQFF,TGCGCCAGCAGCCAAGAGTCCAGGGACCGAGCCTACAATGAGCAGTTCTTC
TRBJ1-2,.,.,TRBV2,CASSEVRDGRGAF,TGTGCCAGCAGTGAAGTCAGGGATGGGCGGGGGGCCTTC
TRBJ2-1,.,.,TRBV6-4,CASSDSRVGGQPFF,TGTGCCAGCAGTGACTCGAGAGTTGGAGGGCAGCCGTTCTTC
TRBJ1-2,.,.,TRBV19,CASSIERGSTYGYTF,TGTGCCAGTAGTATTGAGAGGGGATCGACCTATGGCTACACCTTC
TRBJ1-2,.,.,TRBV5-4,CASSLEGRSNYGYTF,TGTGCCAGCAGCTTGGAGGGCAGGAGTAACTATGGCTACACCTTC
TRBJ2-2,.,.,TRBV7-7,CASSLINTGELFF,TGTGCCAGCAGCTTAATAAACACCGGGGAGCTGTTTTTT
TRBJ1-5,.,once,TRBV29-1,CSVELGVDQPQHF,TGCAGCGTTGAATTGGGGGTGGATCAGCCCCAGCATTTT
TRBJ1-3,.,few,TRBV9,CASSVDQAADTIYF,TGTGCCAGCAGCGTAGATCAGGCGGCGGACACCATATATTTT
TRBJ1-5,TRBD1,.,TRBV18,CASSPLRQGDISNQPQHF,TGTGCCAGCTCACCACTCAGACAGGGGGACATTAGCAATCAGCCCCAGCATTTT
TRBJ1-6,.,.,TRBV12-5,CASRPTGSLSPLHF,TGTGCTAGTAGGCCTACAGGGTCTCTTTCACCCCTCCACTTT
TRBJ2-7,TRBD2,.,TRBV9,CASSVGGGSGNEQYF,TGTGCCAGCAGCGTAGGGGGCGGGAGCGGAAACGAGCAGTACTTC
TRBJ1-6,.,once,TRBV27,CASRSSGHPTYNSPLHF,TGTGCCAGCAGGTCCTCCGGCCACCCTACCTATAATTCACCCCTCCACTTT
TRBJ2-1,.,.,TRBV6-5,CASNQGDYNEQFF,TGTGCCAGCAACCAGGGAGACTACAATGAGCAGTTCTTC
TRBJ2-3,.,.,TRBV19,CASSIVGGLVTDTQYF,TGTGCCAGTAGTATAGTTGGGGGGCTAGTTACAGATACGCAGTATTTT
TRBJ2-1,TRBD2,.,TRBV9,CASSVSGGSYNEQFF,TGTGCCAGCAGCGTCTCGGGCGGGAGCTACAATGAGCAGTTCTTC
TRBJ2-7,TRBD1,.,TRBV7-9,CASSYRTGNPTYEQYF,TGTGCCAGCAGCTACCGGACAGGGAACCCTACCTACGAGCAGTACTTC
TRBJ1-2,.,.,TRBV10-3,CAISERADYGYTF,TGTGCCATCAGTGAGAGGGCAGACTATGGCTACACCTTC
TRBJ2-5,.,.,TRBV2,CASRRSSLQETQYF,TGTGCCAGCAGACGGAGCAGTCTGCAAGAGACCCAGTACTTC
TRBJ2-1,TRBD2,.,TRBV9,CASERTSGRASEQFF,TGTGCCAGCGAAAGGACTAGCGGGAGGGCCTCTGAGCAGTTCTTC
TRBJ1-2,.,few,TRBV3-1/TRBV3-2,CASSQAQGNGYTF,TGTGCCAGCAGCCAAGCACAGGGAAATGGCTACACCTTC
TRBJ2-7,.,once,TRBV5-6,CASSLKVYTYEQYF,TGTGCCAGCAGCTTGAAGGTCTACACCTACGAGCAGTACTTC
TRBJ2-1,TRBD1,.,TRBV2,CASSLQGAPAYNEQFF,TGTGCCAGCAGTCTTCAGGGGGCGCCGGCCTACAATGAGCAGTTCTTC
TRBJ2-5,.,.,TRBV3-1/TRBV3-2,CASSQGRGETQYF,TGTGCCAGCAGCCAAGGGAGGGGAGAGACCCAGTACTTC
TRBJ2-2,TRBD1,.,TRBV11-1,CASSLVGQAPGELFF,TGTGCCAGCAGCTTAGTGGGACAGGCGCCCGGGGAGCTGTTTTTT
TRBJ2-7,TRBD1,once,TRBV27,CASSRRGKEYF,TGTGCCAGCAGCCGCAGGGGGAAGGAGTACTTC
TRBJ2-7,.,.,TRBV27,CASSLWAGHYEQYF,TGTGCCAGCAGTTTATGGGCGGGGCACTACGAGCAGTACTTC
TRBJ1-1,TRBD1,once,TRBV7-6,CASSSRDSREAFF,TGTGCCAGCAGTAGCCGGGACAGCCGAGAAGCTTTCTTT
TRBJ2-1,.,.,TRBV7-9,CASSRQANNEQFF,TGTGCCAGCAGCCGACAGGCTAACAATGAGCAGTTCTTC
TRBJ2-4,TRBD2,.,TRBV5-6,CASSPGLAVYIQYF,TGTGCCAGCAGCCCGGGACTAGCGGTGTACATTCAGTACTTC
TRBJ1-4,TRBD1,.,TRBV5-1,CASSLTGVNEKLFF,TGCGCCAGCAGTTTAACAGGGGTTAATGAAAAACTGTTTTTT
TRBJ2-2,.,.,TRBV28,CASSFLIFSTNTGELFF,TGTGCCAGCAGTTTCCTTATCTTTTCGACAAACACCGGGGAGCTGTTTTTT
TRBJ2-7,.,.,TRBV5-8,CASSLAGPNYEQYF,TGTGCCAGCAGCTTGGCGGGGCCGAACTACGAGCAGTACTTC
TRBJ2-1,TRBD2,.,TRBV9,CASSETSGGYNEQFF,TGTGCCAGCAGCGAGACTAGCGGGGGCTACAATGAGCAGTTCTTC
TRBJ1-5,.,.,TRBV5-5,CASSLLGEDNQPQHF,TGTGCCAGCAGCTTGTTAGGGGAGGACAATCAGCCCCAGCATTTT